This TCR beta chain was sequenced for a study of blood T cell repertoires in COVID-19. Up to 2 weeks before entering the study, exposed participants had met a COVID-19 case. TCRdb keeps only in-frame clones here, not all; method: immunoSEQ multiplex PCR. Altogether 350,000 to 450,000 clones are present, 90% to 95% being singletons, with the ten largest covering about 0.83%. Trimming at V came to 3 bases and at J to 4 bases, leaving 7 bases not matched to a gene. The CDR3 runs to 14 residues. Looked up from germline, CDR1 is SGHTS and CDR2 is YDEGEE. Sequencing was performed on PBMCs or T cells enriched from blood (not recorded which). The source of this sequence is a woman in her forties who had been exposed to COVID-19. J is TRBJ2-7 and V is TRBV5-8; TRBD1 matches 7 bases. The CDR3 bases are TGTGCCAGCAGCTACGACAGGGTGGCTTACGAGCAGTACTTC. It translates to CASSYDRVAYEQYF.